The 32 T cell receptor beta chains below all came from one sample that was sequenced in a study of patients and donors after allogeneic stem cell transplantation. TCRdb processed the RT-PCR reads anew with MiXCR; each CDR3 protein has one entry. The sample lists approximately 140,000 distinct CDR3 sequences; over 30% were seen once. The sample was blood, either unsorted or a sorted T cell fraction (not recorded which). Receptors originate from a human donor who was either an allogeneic HSCT recipient or a stem cell or donor lymphocyte infusion donor (not recorded which). It is not recorded whose cells these are; they may come from a transplant donor.

Here the CDR3 reads CASSSAGTVEKLFF. In DNA form, the CDR3 reads TGTGCCAGCAGTTCGGCCGGGACAGTTGAAAAACTGTTTTTT. The chain carries TRBV12-3 or TRBV12-4 and TRBJ1-4, with TRBD1 matching over 7 bases. This CDR3 spans 14 amino acids. Germline trimming cut 4 bases from V and 7 bases from J; bases unmatched to any gene: 6.

This rearrangement joins TRBV5-1 to TRBJ1-2, with no clear D. Germline lookup yields CDR1 SGHRS and CDR2 YFSETQ. V was trimmed by 5 bases and J by 1 base, leaving 6 bases between them. The CDR3 runs 12 residues. The CDR3 DNA sequence: TGCGCCAGCAGAGGCAGTAACTATGGCTACACCTTC. As protein: CASRGSNYGYTF.

V is TRBV12-3 or TRBV12-4 and J is TRBJ2-3; the match to TRBD2 covers 7 bases. V was clipped by 3 bases and J by 6 bases; unmatched bases: 3. The CDR3 extends over 13 amino acids. In nucleotides, the CDR3 is TGTGCCAGCAGTTTTATCGGGGGGGATACGCAGTATTTT. This sequence encodes CASSFIGGDTQYF.

The chain recombines TRBV25-1 with TRBJ1-5; 8 positions match TRBD1. V shed 3 bases, J shed 8 bases, and the junction held 15 bases outside the gene matches. Per the germline V gene, CDR1 is MGHDK and CDR2 is SYGVNS. The CDR3 contains 17 residues. The DNA of the CDR3 is TGTGCCAGCAGTGACCCCTCTGAGGACAGGGATGGGAAGCCCCAGCATTTT. Translating gives CASSDPSEDRDGKPQHF.

This clonotype has a handful of counts. The chain couples TRBV5-1 to TRBJ1-1; tentative D call: TRBD1 (6 bases). Germline V lookup: CDR1 SGHRS, CDR2 YFSETQ. The germline V and J ends were trimmed by 5 bases and 7 bases, with 24 bases remaining between them. This CDR3 is 16 amino acids long. Here the CDR3 reads CASSLPPKTGQIEAFF. As DNA, the CDR3 is TGCGCCAGCAGTTTACCACCGAAAACTGGACAGATTGAAGCTTTCTTT.

This clonotype was observed at least ten times. The V gene is TRBV12-3 or TRBV12-4, the J gene TRBJ1-3; D gene uncertain. This CDR3 contains 13 residues. Trimming stripped 5 bases from V and 2 bases from J, with 7 bases between. CDR3 sequence: CASSRGPGNTIYF. The CDR3 DNA is TGTGCCAGCAGTCGCGGCCCTGGAAACACCATATATTTT.

This clonotype came up once. J is TRBJ2-1 and V is TRBV28; TRBD2 agrees at 10 bases. Trimming cost V 6 bases and J 2 bases; bases outside gene matches: 4. Germline CDR1 is MDHEN and CDR2 is SYDVKM. The CDR3 is made up of 15 amino acids. The CDR3 sequence is CASRKTSGAYNEQFF. The CDR3 DNA is TGTGCCAGCAGGAAAACTAGCGGGGCCTACAATGAGCAGTTCTTC.

This clonotype was found a few times. V gene TRBV15 combines with J gene TRBJ2-3, with D possibly being TRBD1 or TRBD2 (5 bases each). The CDR3 is made up of 13 amino acids. Germline loops: CDR1 LNHNV, CDR2 YYDKDF (reference sequence). Trimming removed 4 bases from V and 5 bases from J, with 10 bases in between. CDR3 coding DNA: TGTGCCACCAGCACGGGGCGTCGAGATACGCAGTATTTT. It codes for CATSTGRRDTQYF.

The rearrangement links TRBV12-3 or TRBV12-4 to TRBJ1-1, with D tentatively TRBD1 (6 bases). The CDR3 is made up of 18 amino acids. V was trimmed by 7 bases and J by 0 bases, leaving 24 bases between them. The CDR3, as DNA: TGTGCCAGCACAGCAGACAGGTCCGAGGGCTTCCTGAACACTGAAGCTTTCTTT. This sequence encodes CASTADRSEGFLNTEAFF.

The genes are TRBV28 and TRBJ1-2; D unresolved. Germline loops: CDR1 MDHEN, CDR2 SYDVKM. This CDR3 has 13 residues. The V and J ends lost 7 bases and 5 bases respectively, with 14 bases between them. The CDR3 DNA reads as TGTGCCAGCACTCTTGACGGACCTTATGGCTACACCTTC. This translates into CASTLDGPYGYTF.

The chain is built from TRBV18 and TRBJ1-4; D remains unclear. The CDR3 extends over 16 amino acids. The V gene lost 1 base and the J gene lost 0 bases, with 9 bases spanning the gap. The V gene's germline CDR1 is KGHSH and CDR2 LQKENI. CDR3: CASSPRAVATNEKLFF. Here the CDR3 DNA reads TGTGCCAGCTCACCACGCGCCGTTGCAACTAATGAAAAACTGTTTTTT.

The chain has TRBV24-1 and TRBJ2-3, with D perhaps matching TRBD2 (6 bases). This CDR3 has 17 residues. Trimming cost V 3 bases and J 2 bases, with 17 bases left between them. CDR1 and CDR2 from the germline V gene are KGHDR and SFDVKD. The CDR3 protein is CATSDGGVRDSTDTQYF. For the CDR3, the DNA is TGTGCCACCAGTGATGGAGGAGTTCGGGACTCCACAGATACGCAGTATTTT.

This clonotype occurred a few times. The rearrangement links TRBV24-1 to TRBJ1-5, with D possibly TRBD1 on 6 matching bases. Germline CDR1 reads KGHDR; CDR2 reads SFDVKD. The CDR3 runs to 15 residues. The ends were cut back, 2 bases at V and 5 bases at J, with 12 bases in the middle. CDR3 residues: CATSDSGGGHQPQHF. DNA of the CDR3: TGTGCCACCAGTGATTCGGGGGGGGGCCATCAGCCCCAGCATTTT.

The gene calls are TRBV18 and TRBJ2-1; TRBD2 agrees at 9 bases. Germline V gene data show CDR1 as KGHSH and CDR2 as LQKENI. There are 14 residues in the CDR3. J lost 6 bases, V lost 2 bases, and 2 bases had no gene match. DNA for the CDR3: TGTGCCAGCTCACCAATAGCGGGGGTCAATGAGCAGTTCTTC. The encoded protein is CASSPIAGVNEQFF. Looking up the rest from reference TRBV18 and TRBJ2-1 gives the full variable domain: NAGVMQNPRHLVRRRGQEARLRCSPMKGHSHVYWYRQLPEEGLKFMVYLQKENIIDESGMPKERFSAEFPKEGPSILRIQQVVRGDSAAYFCASSPIAGVNEQFFGPGTRLTVL.

This rearrangement joins TRBV6-2 or TRBV6-3 to TRBJ1-1; TRBD1 matches 7 bases. CDR1 MNHEY and CDR2 SVGEGT come from the germline V gene. V gave up 6 bases and J gave up 1 base; unmatched junction bases: 8. The length of the CDR3 is 15 residues. The CDR3 DNA reads as TGTGCCAGCAGACTCACGACAGGGAAGAACACTGAAGCTTTCTTT. It encodes CASRLTTGKNTEAFF.

This clonotype was seen more than once but under ten times. The chain uses TRBV7-2 and TRBJ1-2, with TRBD1 as a possible D gene (5 bases). The CDR3 is 14 amino acids. V dropped 5 bases and J dropped 3 bases, with 13 bases sitting between them. CDR1 SGHTA and CDR2 FQGNSA come from the germline V gene. The CDR3 region has the DNA TGTGCCAGCAGCCCCGCCGGGACTCACTATGGCTACACCTTC. Amino acids: CASSPAGTHYGYTF.

This clonotype was counted a few times. V is TRBV29-1 and J is TRBJ1-1, with no clear D. This CDR3 is built from 13 residues. Looked up from germline, CDR1 is SQVTM and CDR2 is ANQGSEA. V lost 6 bases, J lost 3 bases, and 14 bases lay in between. CDR3: CSVERNGYTEAFF. The CDR3 bases are TGCAGCGTAGAAAGAAACGGTTACACTGAAGCTTTCTTT.

This chain links TRBV30 with TRBJ2-7; D is unclear. Germline CDR1 reads GTSNPN; CDR2 reads SVGIG (reference sequence). The CDR3 is made up of 11 amino acids. V lost 3 bases and J lost 5, with 8 bases in between. The CDR3 bases are TGTGCCTGGAGGATTGAAGACGAGCAGTACTTC. It specifies CAWRIEDEQYF.

The V and J genes are TRBV7-8 and TRBJ2-5; no clear D. The germline V gene has CDR1 SGHVS and CDR2 FQNEAQ. The CDR3 is made up of 9 amino acids. With 8 bases removed from V and 4 bases from J, the gap between germline ends came to 2 bases. The CDR3 nucleotides read TGTGCCAGCGGAGAGACCCAGTACTTC. It translates to CASGETQYF.

This chain uses TRBV20-1 with TRBJ2-1, with D maybe TRBD2 (5 bases). This CDR3 region has 14 residues. The V gene's germline CDR1 is DFQATT and CDR2 SNEGSKA (reference sequence). With 5 bases removed from V and 0 bases from J, the gap between germline ends came to 11 bases. Here the CDR3 DNA reads TGCAGTGCTGAGGGCACCAGCTCCTACAATGAGCAGTTCTTC. This encodes CSAEGTSSYNEQFF.

The chain has TRBV10-3 and TRBJ2-3; TRBD2 matches 9 bases. The ends lost 2 bases at V and 2 bases at J; junction bases unmatched: 2. The CDR3 has 15 amino acids. Germline V gene data show CDR1 as ENHRY and CDR2 as SYGVKD. CDR3 bases: TGTGCCATCAGTGAGGCGGGGGGGCCCACAGATACGCAGTATTTT. This codes for CAISEAGGPTDTQYF.

This clonotype was seen only a few times. This chain joins TRBV12-3 or TRBV12-4 and TRBJ2-3, with D unclear. Trimming pared 5 bases from V and 6 bases from J, leaving 12 bases between. The CDR3 is 13 residues long. CDR3 sequence (DNA): TGTGCCAGCAGTGGATACGGGCCCGATACGCAGTATTTT. Its protein product is CASSGYGPDTQYF.

The chain links TRBV12-3 or TRBV12-4 to TRBJ1-2; no definite D call. V dropped 2 bases and J dropped 8 bases, with 6 bases sitting between them. This CDR3 has 11 residues. CDR3 protein: CASSLSAGYTF. The CDR3, as DNA: TGTGCCAGCAGTTTATCGGCGGGCTACACCTTC.

This chain uses TRBV3-1 with TRBJ1-1; D uncertain. The V and J ends lost 2 bases and 8 bases respectively, with 9 bases between them. The CDR3 is 12 amino acids. The germline CDR1 and CDR2 sequences are LGHDT and YNNKEL (reference sequence). CDR3 nucleotides: TGTGCCAGCAGCCAAAAGGTAGCCGAAGCTTTCTTT. As protein: CASSQKVAEAFF.

The chain joins TRBV28 to TRBJ2-5, with a tentative D call TRBD2 (5 bases). Looked up from germline, CDR1 is MDHEN and CDR2 is SYDVKM. V lost 4 bases to trimming and J lost 5 bases, with 29 bases between them. The CDR3 is made up of 19 amino acids. CDR3 region: CASSSISKTILSPRETQYF. The CDR3 DNA sequence: TGTGCCAGCAGTTCCATTTCGAAGACTATCCTGTCCCCAAGGGAGACCCAGTACTTC.

This clonotype was counted only a few times. V usage is TRBV7-9 and J usage is TRBJ1-5; TRBD1 might be the D (5 bases). With 5 bases removed from V and 4 bases from J, the gap between germline ends came to 12 bases. Germline CDR1 reads SEHNR; CDR2 reads FQNEAQ (reference sequence). The CDR3 has 14 residues. CDR3 DNA sequence: TGTGCCAGCAGCACCGGGACCGCTAATCAGCCCCAGCATTTT. This sequence encodes CASSTGTANQPQHF.

The chain is built from TRBV20-1 and TRBJ2-3; D call uncertain. Trimming took off 4 bases at V and 5 bases at J, with 13 bases between the two ends. Germline CDR1 and CDR2: DFQATT and SNEGSKA (reference sequence). The CDR3 is made up of 13 amino acids. This chain's CDR3 is CSATVHSEDTQYF. CDR3 DNA sequence: TGCAGTGCTACGGTCCACTCTGAAGATACGCAGTATTTT.

The chain recombines TRBV29-1 with TRBJ1-1, with D unclear. CDR3 length: 14 residues. V was shortened by 6 bases and J by 5 bases, with 19 bases between the two germline ends. Germline lookup yields CDR1 SQVTM and CDR2 ANQGSEA. The CDR3 DNA is TGCAGCGTCACCCCGCGGACCCGAGGGACTGAAGCTTTCTTT. Translated, it gives CSVTPRTRGTEAFF.

The gene calls are TRBV7-2 and TRBJ1-1, with no clear D. CDR3 length: 14 amino acids. The V gene lost 8 bases and the J gene lost 1 base, with 14 bases spanning the gap. Germline CDR1 reads SGHTA; CDR2 reads FQGNSA. The CDR3 nucleotides read TGTGCCAGCTTGAAAGGAGGGAGGAACACTGAAGCTTTCTTT. Its protein is CASLKGGRNTEAFF. Complete variable domain (other parts from reference TRBV7-2 and TRBJ1-1): GAGVSQSPSNKVTEKGKDVELRCDPISGHTALYWYRQSLGQGLEFLIYFQGNSAPDKSGLPSDRFSAERTGGSVSTLTIQRTQQEDSAVYLCASLKGGRNTEAFFGQGTRLTVV.

This clonotype was detected only once. One end of the junction fails to match germline, which may point to a read error. The genes are TRBV28 and TRBJ2-1; no definite D call. Germline V lookup: CDR1 MDHEN, CDR2 SYDVKM. This CDR3 is 11 amino acids long. CDR3 region: CASVSGPRKIF. The DNA for the CDR3 is TGTGCCAGCGTTTCTGGTCCCCGAAAGATCTTC.

The chain has TRBV6-1 and TRBJ1-1; D not certain. Trimming pared 1 base from V and 0 bases from J, leaving 3 bases between. The germline V gene has CDR1 MNHNS and CDR2 SASEGT. The CDR3 consists of 13 residues. CDR3 sequence reads: CASSEGVNTEAFF. The CDR3 DNA reads TGTGCCAGCAGTGAAGGGGTGAACACTGAAGCTTTCTTT.

The gene calls are TRBV20-1 and TRBJ1-2; 7 nucleotides match TRBD1. V was clipped by 5 bases and J by 2 bases; unmatched bases: 5. This CDR3 has 13 amino acids. Per the germline V gene, CDR1 is DFQATT and CDR2 is SNEGSKA (reference sequence). The DNA of the CDR3 is TGCAGTGCTCCGACAGGGACAAACTATGGCTACACCTTC. This codes for CSAPTGTNYGYTF.